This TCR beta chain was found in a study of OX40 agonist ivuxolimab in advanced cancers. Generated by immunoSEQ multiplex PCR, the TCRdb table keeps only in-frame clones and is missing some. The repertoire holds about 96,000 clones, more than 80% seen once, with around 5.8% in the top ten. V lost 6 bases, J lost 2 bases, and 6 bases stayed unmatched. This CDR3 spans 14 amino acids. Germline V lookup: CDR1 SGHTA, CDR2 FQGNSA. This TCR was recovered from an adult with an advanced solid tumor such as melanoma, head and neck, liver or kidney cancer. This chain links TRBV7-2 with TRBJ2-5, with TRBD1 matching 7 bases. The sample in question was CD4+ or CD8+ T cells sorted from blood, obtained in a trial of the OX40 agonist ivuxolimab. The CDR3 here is CASRRNRGQETQYF. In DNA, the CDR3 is TGTGCCAGCAGGCGTAACAGGGGACAAGAGACCCAGTACTTC.